This TCR beta chain was documented in a study of shared clonotypes between healthy human individuals. Background on the study: In total, the donors were two women and a few men aged 18 to 49. Study-level results: The rarefaction results pointed to incomplete sorted-subset sequencing despite large depth.

Authors' data handling: Junction-only immunoSEQ sequences carried no quality scores, so filtering differed. The data were produced by immunoSEQ multiplex PCR, yet TCRdb's version contains in-frame clones alone and is incomplete. The V and J calls and clone size come from that table; D and trimming were worked out from the DNA. The sample contains over a million clones, about 98.5% of which appear only once. Notes on this clone: The antigen is unknown.

The germline V gene has CDR1 MNHEY and CDR2 SMNVEV (reference sequence). The CDR3 consists of 13 residues. Trimming took 1 base from V and 2 from J, leaving 6 bases between them. Sequenced material: naive CD4+ T cells sorted from blood. Subset in this sample: CD45RA+ positively selected. This TCR derives from a young man in good health. This chain joins TRBV27 and TRBJ2-7; D unclear. DNA for the CDR3: TGTGCCAGCAGTTTATTAACCGCCTACGAGCAGTACTTC. Its translation: CASSLLTAYEQYF.